This entry describes one T cell receptor (beta chain). The data stem from a study of OX40 agonist ivuxolimab in advanced cancers. The overall study: The group had a mean age of approximately 60 years, ranged from roughly 23 to 85, and was 82.7% male.

Here immunoSEQ multiplex PCR was the method, and the copy in TCRdb shows in-frame clones only, minus some. The table lists 51,000 or so clones, less than 85% of them singletons. The TCR was taken from an adult with an advanced solid tumor such as melanoma, head and neck, liver or kidney cancer. Sequences were derived from CD4+ or CD8+ T cells sorted from blood, sampled in a trial of the OX40 agonist ivuxolimab.

CDR3 amino acids: CASSLAPGQGARTEAFF. CDR3 nucleotides: TGCGCCAGCAGCTTGGCCCCGGGACAGGGGGCAAGAACTGAAGCTTTCTTT. V gene TRBV5-1 combines with J gene TRBJ1-1; TRBD1 matches at 12 bases. V lost 0 bases and J lost 5; bases outside the gene matches: 8. Germline values: CDR1 SGHRS, CDR2 YFSETQ. The CDR3 is 17 amino acids.